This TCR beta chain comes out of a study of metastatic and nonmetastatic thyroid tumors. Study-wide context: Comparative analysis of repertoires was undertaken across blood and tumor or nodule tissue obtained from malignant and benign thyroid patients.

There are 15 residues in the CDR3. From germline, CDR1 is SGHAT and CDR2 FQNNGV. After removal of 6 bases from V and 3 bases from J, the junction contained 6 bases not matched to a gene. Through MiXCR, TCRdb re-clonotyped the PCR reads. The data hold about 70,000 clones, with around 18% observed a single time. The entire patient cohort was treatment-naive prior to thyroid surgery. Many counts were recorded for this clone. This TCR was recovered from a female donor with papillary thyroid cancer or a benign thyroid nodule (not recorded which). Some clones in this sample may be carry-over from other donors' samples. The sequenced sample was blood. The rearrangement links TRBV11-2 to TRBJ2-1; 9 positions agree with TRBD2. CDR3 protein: CASRPTSGFYNEQFF. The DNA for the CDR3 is TGTGCCAGCAGACCGACTAGCGGATTCTACAATGAGCAGTTCTTC.